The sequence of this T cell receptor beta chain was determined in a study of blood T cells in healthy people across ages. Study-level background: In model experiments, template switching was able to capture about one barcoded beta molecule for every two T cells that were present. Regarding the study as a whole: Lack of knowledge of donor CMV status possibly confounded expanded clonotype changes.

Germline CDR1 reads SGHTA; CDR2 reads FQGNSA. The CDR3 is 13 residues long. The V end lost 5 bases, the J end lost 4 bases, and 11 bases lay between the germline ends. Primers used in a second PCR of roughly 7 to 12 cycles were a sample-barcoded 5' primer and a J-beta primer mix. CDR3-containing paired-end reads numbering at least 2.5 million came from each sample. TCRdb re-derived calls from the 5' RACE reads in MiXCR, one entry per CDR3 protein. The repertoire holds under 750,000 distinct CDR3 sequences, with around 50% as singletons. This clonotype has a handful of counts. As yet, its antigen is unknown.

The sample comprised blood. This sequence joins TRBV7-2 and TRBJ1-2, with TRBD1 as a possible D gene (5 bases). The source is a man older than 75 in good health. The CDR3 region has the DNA TGTGCCAGCAGCCAGGGCCTGGGCTATGGCTACACCTTC. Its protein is CASSQGLGYGYTF.